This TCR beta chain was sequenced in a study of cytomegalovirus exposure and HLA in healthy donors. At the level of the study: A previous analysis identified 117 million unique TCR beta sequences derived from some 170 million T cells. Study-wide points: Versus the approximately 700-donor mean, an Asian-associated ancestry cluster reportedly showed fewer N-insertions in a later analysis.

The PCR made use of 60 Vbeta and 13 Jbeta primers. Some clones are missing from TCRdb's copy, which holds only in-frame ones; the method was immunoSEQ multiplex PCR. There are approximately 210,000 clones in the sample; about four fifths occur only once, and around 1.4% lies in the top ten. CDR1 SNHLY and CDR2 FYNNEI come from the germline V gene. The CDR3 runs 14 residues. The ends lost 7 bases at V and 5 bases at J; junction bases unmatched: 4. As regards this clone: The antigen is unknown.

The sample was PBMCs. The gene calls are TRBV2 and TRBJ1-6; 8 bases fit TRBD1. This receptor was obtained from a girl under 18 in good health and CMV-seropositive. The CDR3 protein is CASNGQGNNSPLHF. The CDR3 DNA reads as TGTGCCAGCAACGGACAGGGAAATAATTCACCCCTCCACTTT.